One T cell receptor beta chain is described in this entry. Its specificity is not known. The data stem from a study of T cells in Graves' hyperthyroidism and ophthalmopathy. Hyperthyroidism, newly diagnosed and lasting under 2 months, affected patients aged 18 to 65. Clinical symptoms, serum thyroxine, TRAb, thyroid ultrasound and orbital computed tomography informed diagnoses. Per the germline V gene, CDR1 is DFQATT and CDR2 is SNEGSKA (reference sequence). This CDR3 has 13 residues. V dropped 0 bases and J dropped 5 bases, with 10 bases sitting between them. The investigators amplified TCR beta CDR3 regions from RNA transcripts. HTBI primers drove first-round RT-PCR of the TCR CDR3. TCRdb analysed the multiplex PCR reads with MiXCR anew, one entry per CDR3 protein. This table has 300,000 to 350,000 distinct CDR3 sequences, over 15% appearing once. Findings and limits, study-wide: Most thyroid clonotypes expanded above 0.001 appeared in blood too.

The sequencing input was blood. The clonotype was recovered from a woman aged 45-60 years with Graves' hyperthyroidism. This chain connects TRBV20-1 to TRBJ1-2, with D hard to call. The CDR3 reads CSARDQTGYGYTF. For the CDR3, the DNA is TGCAGTGCTAGAGATCAAACGGGGTATGGCTACACCTTC.